A selection of T cell receptor beta chains follows, all from one sample in a study of molecular identifiers for immune sequencing clone quantification. TCRdb reanalysed the PCR reads using MiXCR and keeps one entry per CDR3 protein. Of a few hundred thousand distinct CDR3 sequences listed, about 25% are singletons. What was sequenced was naive CD8+ T cells from blood, with Jurkat cell RNA spiked in. The receptors originated from a human donor in good health. Some libraries in this study had Jurkat cell RNA spiked in. The CDR3 runs from the conserved cysteine through the conserved F or W. Fields, in order: J gene, clone size, V gene, D gene, CDR3 protein, CDR3 DNA. A D gene is named only where the DNA matches it firmly. Only some rows state a clone size, as once, few, many or a class for expanded clones.

TRBJ1-1 | few | TRBV4-1 | TRBD1 | CASSRTGAVEAFF | TGCGCCAGCAGCCGGACAGGGGCCGTTGAAGCTTTCTTT
TRBJ1-2 | . | TRBV19 | . | CASSSSSRSYASGYTF | TGTGCCAGTAGTTCCTCTAGCAGGTCATACGCCTCTGGCTACACCTTC
TRBJ2-7 | few | TRBV5-1 | . | CASSLGGGPRASPRGKQYF | TGCGCCAGCAGCTTGGGCGGCGGCCCCAGGGCGTCTCCTCGTGGCAAGCAGTACTTC
TRBJ2-3 | . | TRBV2 | . | CASIVTGTDTQYF | TGTGCCAGCATAGTAACAGGCACAGATACGCAGTATTTT
TRBJ1-3 | . | TRBV7-3 | . | CAVATDLSRYTTYF | TGTGCCGTCGCTACCGACCTTAGTCGATACACCACATATTTT
TRBJ1-4 | many | TRBV13 | TRBD1 | CASSYRTGDATNEKLFF | TGTGCCAGCAGCTATAGGACAGGCGACGCAACTAATGAAAAACTGTTTTTT
TRBJ2-7 | few | TRBV4-3 | TRBD1 | CASSQDLGQGHGEQYF | TGCGCCAGCAGCCAAGATTTGGGACAGGGGCATGGGGAGCAGTACTTC
TRBJ2-3 | many | TRBV9 | . | CASKGKGDTQYF | TGTGCCAGCAAGGGGAAGGGAGATACGCAGTATTTT
TRBJ2-7 | . | TRBV7-2 | . | CASSDRDFSYEQYF | TGTGCCAGCAGCGACCGGGACTTCTCCTACGAGCAGTACTTC
TRBJ2-7 | many | TRBV7-9 | . | CASSLIEGTYEQYF | TGTGCCAGCAGCTTAATAGAGGGAACCTACGAGCAGTACTTC
TRBJ2-5 | . | TRBV12-3/TRBV12-4 | TRBD2 | CASSLGYLPTSGIQETQYF | TGTGCCAGCAGTTTGGGTTATCTCCCGACTAGCGGAATACAAGAGACCCAGTACTTC
TRBJ2-2 | few | TRBV27 | . | CASSLPLTGELFF | TGTGCCAGCAGTTTGCCTCTGACCGGGGAGCTGTTTTTT
TRBJ1-1 | . | TRBV7-2 | . | CASSLGYGVNTEAFF | TGTGCCAGCAGCTTAGGGTACGGGGTGAACACTGAAGCTTTCTTT
TRBJ2-5 | many | TRBV29-1 | TRBD2 | CSVGVTSGSQETQYF | TGCAGCGTGGGCGTGACTAGCGGGAGTCAGGAGACCCAGTACTTC
TRBJ2-5 | . | TRBV20-1 | TRBD1 | CSARDTGRGPRRETQYF | TGCAGTGCTAGAGATACGGGCAGGGGGCCCCGTAGGGAGACCCAGTACTTC
TRBJ2-1 | many | TRBV7-2 | TRBD2 | CASSLMGTTNEQFF | TGTGCCAGCAGCCTAATGGGGACTACTAATGAGCAGTTCTTC
TRBJ1-1 | . | TRBV27 | . | CASSLWGSWDTEAFF | TGTGCCAGCAGTTTATGGGGCAGTTGGGACACTGAAGCTTTCTTT
TRBJ2-7 | many | TRBV28 | . | CASNGGYEQYF | TGTGCCAGCAACGGGGGCTACGAGCAGTACTTC
TRBJ2-6 | many | TRBV11-2 | . | CASSQFSGANVLTF | TGTGCCAGCAGCCAATTCTCTGGGGCCAACGTCCTGACTTTC
TRBJ1-1 | few | TRBV15 | . | CATSGDDRMNTEAFF | TGTGCCACCAGCGGAGATGACAGGATGAACACTGAAGCTTTCTTT
TRBJ2-7 | . | TRBV21-1 | . | CASTLDRDRAYEQHF | TGTGCCAGCACCCTCGACCGGGACAGAGCCTACGAGCAGCACTTC
TRBJ1-1 | few | TRBV28 | . | CASREHDKDNEAFF | TGTGCCAGCAGGGAACACGACAAGGATAATGAAGCTTTCTTT
TRBJ2-1 | . | TRBV19 | TRBD2 | CASSMIAGTYNEQFF | TGTGCCAGTAGTATGATAGCGGGGACTTACAATGAGCAGTTCTTC
TRBJ1-1 | once | TRBV30 | . | CAWSTGVTEAFF | TGTGCCTGGAGTACCGGGGTGACTGAAGCTTTCTTT
TRBJ1-1 | few | TRBV4-1 | . | CASSQGGLGNTEAFF | TGCGCCAGCAGCCAAGGGGGTTTGGGGAACACTGAAGCTTTCTTT
TRBJ2-1 | once | TRBV19 | TRBD1 | CASRDWDSVVSYNEQFF | TGTGCCAGTAGGGACTGGGACAGCGTAGTCTCCTACAATGAGCAGTTCTTC
TRBJ1-2 | many | TRBV4-1 | . | CASSQDSYGYTF | TGCGCCAGCAGCCAAGACTCCTATGGCTACACCTTC
TRBJ2-7 | . | TRBV2 | TRBD2 | CASMGGPYEQYF | TGTGCCAGCATGGGAGGGCCCTACGAGCAGTACTTC
TRBJ1-2 | many | TRBV30 | TRBD1 | CAWEQGARGYTF | TGTGCCTGGGAACAGGGGGCGCGGGGCTACACCTTC
TRBJ2-3 | . | TRBV5-1 | TRBD1 | CASSDVRGHFTDTQYF | TGCGCCAGCAGCGACGTAAGGGGGCACTTCACAGATACGCAGTATTTT
TRBJ1-1 | . | TRBV5-4 | . | CASSMWGEDTEAFF | TGTGCCAGCAGCATGTGGGGGGAGGACACTGAAGCTTTCTTT
TRBJ1-1 | many | TRBV24-1 | . | CATSGGTNTEAFF | TGTGCCACCAGTGGGGGAACGAACACTGAAGCTTTCTTT
TRBJ1-4 | . | TRBV5-1 | . | CASSLVGHGDEKLFF | TGCGCCAGCAGCTTGGTCGGCCACGGGGATGAAAAACTGTTTTTT
TRBJ1-4 | . | TRBV30 | . | CAWSVSGVEEKLFF | TGTGCCTGGAGTGTATCAGGAGTTGAAGAAAAACTGTTTTTT
TRBJ2-7 | few | TRBV20-1 | . | CSARDPADYSYEQYF | TGCAGTGCTAGAGATCCGGCGGATTACTCCTACGAGCAGTACTTC